Below, one TCR beta chain is given with its context. Sequencing was performed with immunoSEQ multiplex PCR; in TCRdb, only in-frame clones are kept and a portion is missing. The sample holds tens of thousands of clones, approximately 72% seen once. Germline-derived CDR1 and CDR2 are MGHRA and YSYEKL. V lost 0 bases to trimming and J lost 2 bases, with 8 bases between them. The CDR3 length is 15 residues. The data belong to a study of early stage breast cancer tumors. This sequence joins TRBV4-1 and TRBJ1-3; D is ambiguous. This sequence was found in a person aged 45 to 59 with breast cancer. Source material: blood. Here the CDR3 reads CASSQDGRTGNTIYF. DNA for the CDR3: TGCGCCAGCAGCCAAGACGGTAGAACTGGAAACACCATATATTTT.